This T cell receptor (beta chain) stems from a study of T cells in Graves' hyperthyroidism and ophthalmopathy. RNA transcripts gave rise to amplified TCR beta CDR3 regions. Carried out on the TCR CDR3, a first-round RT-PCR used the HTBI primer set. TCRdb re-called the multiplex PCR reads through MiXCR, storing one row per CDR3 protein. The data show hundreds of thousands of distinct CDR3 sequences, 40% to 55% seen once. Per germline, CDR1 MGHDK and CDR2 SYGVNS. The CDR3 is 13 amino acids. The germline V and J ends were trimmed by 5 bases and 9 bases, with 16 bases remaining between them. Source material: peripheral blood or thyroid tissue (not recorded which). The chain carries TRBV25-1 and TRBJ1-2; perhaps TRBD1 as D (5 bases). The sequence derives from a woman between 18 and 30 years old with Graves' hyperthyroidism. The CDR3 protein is CASSLWGLDSYTF. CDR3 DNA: TGTGCCAGCAGTTTATGGGGTTTGGACAGCTACACCTTC.